This paragraph covers one TCR beta chain sequence. What antigen it recognizes has not been identified. Base qualities are not provided; no much larger clone lies one nucleotide away. The entry originates in a study of control samples from healthy donors and cancer patients (dated by TCRdb to about 2020). The library was obtained by the immunoSEQ multiplex PCR assay. TCRdb took over this immuneACCESS table, retaining in-frame rearrangements with V and J assigned. Such tables are incomplete; in checked studies, under half of the missing clones stem from an unresolved V gene, and the remainder is unexplained. Here the sample has roughly 48,000 clones; about 91% occur a single time. In total, the top ten clones hold around a fifth of the sample. Cut back by 4 bases and 4 bases, the V and J ends lie 15 bases apart. CDR1 is given as SGHRS and CDR2 as YFSETQ, both from the germline V gene. Inclusive of the bounding cysteine and phenylalanine, the CDR3 is 14 residues long. The kept DNA is CDR3 alone, 42 bases in frame from the first base.

The receptor was isolated from a woman aged 40-49 years with head and neck cancer. Sequenced material: PBMCs. The chain employs TRBV5-1 and TRBJ2-7; TRBD1 is perhaps the D gene, given 6 matching bases. In nucleotides, the sequence is TGCGCCAGCAGCCCCCACGGGGACACGTACGAGCAGTACTTC. This translates into CASSPHGDTYEQYF.